The rows below give T cell receptor beta chains drawn from one sample of a study of CD8 T cells in Susac syndrome. TCRdb ran MiXCR on the immunoSEQ multiplex PCR reads and lists one entry per CDR3 protein. This sample has a few hundred thousand distinct CDR3 sequences, with roughly 96% found just once. Sequenced: CD4+ T cells from PBMCs. The receptor set was obtained from a human donor with multiple sclerosis. Both conserved end residues are trimmed from each CDR3. Each record gives: J gene, V gene, CDR3 protein.

>TRBJ1-2|TRBV5-4
ASSLSVRYGYT
>TRBJ1-1|TRBV12-3/TRBV12-4
ASSPSGTEAF
>TRBJ2-7|TRBV20-1
SASGRRASSYEQY
>TRBJ2-7|TRBV5-4
ASSHRNYEQY
>TRBJ1-1|TRBV9
ASSVLGADTEAF
>TRBJ1-2|TRBV20-1
SAREILGRGYT
>TRBJ1-1|TRBV29-1
SVEPGVSEAF
>TRBJ1-4|TRBV3-1
ASSLRSEEKLF
>TRBJ1-1|TRBV29-1
SAARGEAF
>TRBJ1-1|TRBV24-1
ATRARYGAEAF
>TRBJ2-5|TRBV3-1
ASSQVASGGGETQY
>TRBJ2-1|TRBV10-3
AISEDSPTYNEQF
>TRBJ2-1|TRBV7-2
ASRPYQGLAGGYNEQF
>TRBJ2-5|TRBV6-2/TRBV6-3
ASSYWETQY
>TRBJ1-2|TRBV20-1
SARDRGREGYT
>TRBJ1-2|TRBV27
ATSDRAYGYT
>TRBJ2-1|TRBV27
ASSLRTGGHNEQF
>TRBJ1-1|TRBV20-1
SAPAPPYRGNTEAF
>TRBJ2-1|TRBV6-6
ASSHSESEQF
>TRBJ2-3|TRBV20-1
SAGTSGRIGTDTQY
>TRBJ2-5|TRBV15
ATRRDLETQY
>TRBJ2-3|TRBV30
AWSSGRADTQY